Listed below are T cell receptor beta chains from one sample, sequenced in a study of cytomegalovirus exposure and HLA in healthy donors. Data came from immunoSEQ multiplex PCR; TCRdb stores just in-frame clones and leaves some out. The sample records 100,000 or so clones, about 86% being singletons. Sequencing input: PBMCs. The receptor source for this set is a woman aged 18-35 years in good health and CMV-seropositive. Each CDR3 is given with its conserved first and last residue. D genes are given only for firm matches.

j_gene	v_gene	d_gene	CDR3aa	CDR3nt
TRBJ2-7	TRBV28	TRBD1	CASTRTGGWNEQYF	TGTGCCAGCACCAGGACAGGGGGCTGGAACGAGCAGTACTTC
TRBJ1-2	TRBV28	NA	CASRIQGSNYGYTF	TGTGCCAGCAGGATACAGGGATCAAACTATGGCTACACCTTC
TRBJ2-7	TRBV28	NA	CASREGSYEQYF	TGTGCCAGCCGAGAGGGATCCTACGAGCAGTACTTC
TRBJ2-3	TRBV10-3	NA	CAITPGVQADTQYF	TGTGCCATCACTCCGGGGGTTCAGGCAGATACGCAGTATTTT
TRBJ2-1	TRBV10-2	NA	CASSVQGEQFF	TGCGCCAGCAGTGTGCAGGGGGAGCAGTTCTTC
TRBJ1-3	TRBV5-1	TRBD1	CASSPMDRTGNTIYF	TGCGCCAGCAGCCCTATGGACAGGACCGGAAACACCATATATTTT
TRBJ2-6	TRBV4-1	NA	CASSHLRVTGANVLTF	TGCGCCAGCAGCCACCTCAGGGTTACCGGGGCCAACGTCCTGACTTTC
TRBJ1-3	TRBV13	TRBD1	CASSSRGFGNTIYF	TGTGCCAGCAGCTCCAGGGGGTTTGGAAACACCATATATTTT
TRBJ2-7	TRBV29-1	TRBD1	CSVYRDRGREQYF	TGCAGCGTTTACCGGGACAGGGGCCGCGAGCAGTACTTC
TRBJ2-5	TRBV7-6	TRBD1	CASSHHRDRQETQYF	TGTGCCAGCAGTCATCACCGGGACAGACAAGAGACCCAGTACTTC
TRBJ1-3	TRBV6-6	NA	CASSPRRGSGNTIYF	TGTGCCAGCAGCCCTAGAAGGGGGTCTGGAAACACCATATATTTT